The rows below give T cell receptor beta chains drawn from one sample of a study of T-cell memory formation after mild COVID-19. In TCRdb, the 5' RACE reads were re-called with MiXCR into one record per CDR3 protein. The sample shows 400,000 to 550,000 distinct CDR3 sequences, around 27% of them seen only once. Source material: PBMCs or a T cell subset sorted from them (not recorded which). The receptor set was obtained from an adult woman who had mild COVID-19 (a few samples of this study predate the infection). Cell type and time point are not known. CDR3s include the opening cysteine and the closing phenylalanine or tryptophan. Part of the rows lack a size; the others show once, few, many or a class for expanded clones.

clone_size j_call v_call cdr3_aa
. TRBJ2-5 TRBV25-1 CASSVLETQYF
few TRBJ1-1 TRBV5-1 CASSLWTGVMHTEAFF
. TRBJ1-1 TRBV5-1 CASSLALTGGTEAFF
few TRBJ1-2 TRBV6-6 CASSYRQGSYGYTF
. TRBJ2-2 TRBV6-2/TRBV6-3 CASSYEGESTGELFF
. TRBJ2-3 TRBV12-3/TRBV12-4 CASSFSAGDSTDTQYF
. TRBJ2-3 TRBV5-1 CASSWDRGPDTQYF
. TRBJ2-2 TRBV15 CATKDRDTGELFF
few TRBJ2-7 TRBV10-3 CAITPEGRSYEQYF
few TRBJ2-2 TRBV7-6 CASSLSQNPGELFF
. TRBJ2-7 TRBV7-2 CASSHRETYEQYF
few TRBJ1-2 TRBV29-1 CSAVQGQGYGYTF
. TRBJ2-3 TRBV6-5 CASSHTDWEPGKYF
. TRBJ2-2 TRBV7-9 CASSRPNELFF
. TRBJ2-3 TRBV18 CASSLPNQAVRTDTQYF
. TRBJ1-2 TRBV27 CASSSQHALGIGANYGYTF
. TRBJ1-1 TRBV2 CASSTSYGSTEAFF
. TRBJ2-7 TRBV2 CASSDGSSYEQYF
few TRBJ1-5 TRBV5-1 CASSLEGQGSNQPQHF
. TRBJ2-7 TRBV5-1 CASSLGQGNNEQYF
few TRBJ2-7 TRBV7-2 CASSFRQGGYEQYF
few TRBJ2-7 TRBV20-1 CSALRGRDEQYF
few TRBJ2-7 TRBV7-6 CASSSGQGAMTDEQYF
many TRBJ2-7 TRBV10-2 CASSTGGVYEQYF
many TRBJ1-2 TRBV7-6 CASSSQGSGAYGYTF
. TRBJ2-1 TRBV5-1 CASRFRSGSSYNEQFF
few TRBJ2-3 TRBV7-3 CASSLLAGTDTQYF
few TRBJ2-1 TRBV5-1 CASSLEAGPYYNEQFF
. TRBJ1-6 TRBV7-2 CASSWRVGDSPLHF
. TRBJ1-1 TRBV30 CAWSDGADTEAFF
few TRBJ1-6 TRBV12-3/TRBV12-4 CASSPTGGRSSPLHF
. TRBJ2-1 TRBV30 CAWSIVGNEQFF
few TRBJ2-2 TRBV7-6 CASSAFGTTNTGELFF
. TRBJ1-1 TRBV10-3 CAISDGTKSREAFF
few TRBJ1-2 TRBV4-1 CASSQPGGGHGYTF
. TRBJ1-2 TRBV12-3/TRBV12-4 CASSWSSNYGYTF
few TRBJ2-2 TRBV4-2 CASSQRAGGPLTGELFF
many TRBJ2-3 TRBV29-1 CSVASGGAGRGTDTQYF
. TRBJ1-2 TRBV14 CASSQEPTGASYGYTF